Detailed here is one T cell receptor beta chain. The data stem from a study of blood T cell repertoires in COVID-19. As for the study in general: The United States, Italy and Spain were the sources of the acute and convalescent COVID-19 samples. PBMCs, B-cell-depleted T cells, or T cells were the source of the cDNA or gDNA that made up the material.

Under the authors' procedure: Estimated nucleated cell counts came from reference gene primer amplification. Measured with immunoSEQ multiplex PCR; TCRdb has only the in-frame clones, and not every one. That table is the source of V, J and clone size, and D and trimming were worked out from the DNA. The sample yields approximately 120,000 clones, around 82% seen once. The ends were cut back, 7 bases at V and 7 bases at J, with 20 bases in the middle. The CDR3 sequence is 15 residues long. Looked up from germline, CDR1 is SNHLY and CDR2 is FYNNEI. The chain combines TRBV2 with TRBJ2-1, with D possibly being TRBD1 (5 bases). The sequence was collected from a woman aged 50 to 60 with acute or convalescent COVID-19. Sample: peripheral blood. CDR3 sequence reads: CASIRVQVKRNEQFF. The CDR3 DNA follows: TGTGCCAGCATAAGGGTACAGGTGAAAAGGAATGAGCAGTTCTTC.